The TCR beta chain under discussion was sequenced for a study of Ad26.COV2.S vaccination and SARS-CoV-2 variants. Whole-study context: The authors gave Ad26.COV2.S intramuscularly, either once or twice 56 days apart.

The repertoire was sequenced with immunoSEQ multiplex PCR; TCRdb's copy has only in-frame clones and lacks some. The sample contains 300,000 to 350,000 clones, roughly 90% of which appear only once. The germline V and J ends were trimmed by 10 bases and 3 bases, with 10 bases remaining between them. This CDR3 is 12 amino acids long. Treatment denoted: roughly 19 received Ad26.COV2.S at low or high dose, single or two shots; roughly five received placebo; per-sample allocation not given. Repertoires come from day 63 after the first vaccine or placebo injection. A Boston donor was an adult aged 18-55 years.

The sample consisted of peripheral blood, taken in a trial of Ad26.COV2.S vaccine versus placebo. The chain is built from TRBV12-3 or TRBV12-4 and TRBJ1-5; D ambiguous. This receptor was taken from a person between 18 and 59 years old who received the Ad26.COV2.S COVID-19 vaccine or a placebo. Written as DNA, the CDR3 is TGTGCCACCAGGACCCACAATCAGCCCCAGCATTTT. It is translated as CATRTHNQPQHF.